Listed below are T cell receptor beta chains from one sample, sequenced in a study of T cells in Graves' hyperthyroidism and ophthalmopathy. TCRdb called the multiplex PCR reads again in MiXCR, with one record for every CDR3 protein. The data show around 480,000 distinct CDR3 sequences, around 14% seen once. Sequencing input: blood. These receptor sequences come from a woman younger than 35 with Graves' hyperthyroidism. Each CDR3 is given with its conserved first and last residue. A D gene is named only where the DNA matches it firmly. Only some rows state a clone size, as once, few, many or a class for expanded clones.

>TRBJ1-5|.|.|TRBV4-1
TGCGCCAGCAGCCAAGGGGGTGGGCGGCCCCAGCATTTT
CASSQGGGRPQHF
>TRBJ2-1|.|few|TRBV6-2/TRBV6-3
TGTGCCAGCAGTTACTCAGGCGTTGTCAATGAGCAGTTCTTC
CASSYSGVVNEQFF
>TRBJ1-2|.|few|TRBV7-9
TGTGCCAGCAGCTCCCTTCGACAAGCCCAGCTTCACCATGGCTACACCTTC
CASSSLRQAQLHHGYTF
>TRBJ2-2|TRBD2|many|TRBV12-3/TRBV12-4
TGTGCCAGCATCCTAGCGGGAGGGACCGGGGAGCTGTTTTTT
CASILAGGTGELFF
>TRBJ2-3|TRBD2|many|TRBV24-1
TGTGCCACCAGTGATCGCCGACTAGCGGGAGTGATTCCAGATACGCAGTATTTT
CATSDRRLAGVIPDTQYF
>TRBJ2-1|.|many|TRBV11-3
TGTGCCAGCAGCTTATTGGCGGGCTCCAACAATGAGCAGTTCTTC
CASSLLAGSNNEQFF
>TRBJ1-2|.|few|TRBV29-1
TGCAGCGCAACCCGAGGGGGTAACTATGGCTACACCTTC
CSATRGGNYGYTF
>TRBJ1-2|TRBD1|.|TRBV29-1
TGCAGCGGCGTCCCGGGACAGGGGTACTATGGCTACACCTTC
CSGVPGQGYYGYTF
>TRBJ2-2|.|.|TRBV6-5
TGTGCCAGCAGTTACAGGGGGTTGTCCGGGGAGCTGTTTTTT
CASSYRGLSGELFF
>TRBJ2-7|.|many|TRBV5-1
TGCGCCAGCAGCTTGGTTTGGAACGAGCAGTACTTC
CASSLVWNEQYF
>TRBJ1-5|.|many|TRBV19
TGCGCCAGCAGCACGGTGAGCAATCAGCCCCAGCATTTT
CASSTVSNQPQHF
>TRBJ2-3|.|.|TRBV24-1
TGTGCCACCAGTGATCCAAGGAAAAGCACAGATACGCAGTATTTT
CATSDPRKSTDTQYF
>TRBJ2-2|.|many|TRBV5-1
TGCGCCAGCAGAGGAGGGGTCGGGGAGCTGTTTTTT
CASRGGVGELFF
>TRBJ1-3|.|few|TRBV29-1
TGCAGCGTTACGGACGGAGCCCTCTCTGGAAACACCATATATTTT
CSVTDGALSGNTIYF
>TRBJ2-7|.|many|TRBV27
TGTGCCAGCAGTTTATCGAGCGATTACGAGCAGTACTTC
CASSLSSDYEQYF
>TRBJ1-2|.|many|TRBV30
TGTGCCTGGAGTATCCTTGGAAGGAACTATGGCTACACCTTC
CAWSILGRNYGYTF
>TRBJ2-1|TRBD2|.|TRBV5-4
TGTGCCACCTGGACTAGCGGGCTTAGCTACAATGAGCAGTTCTTC
CATWTSGLSYNEQFF
>TRBJ1-5|.|few|TRBV19
TGTGCCAGTAGTATAGCCGCGGGCTCGGAAAGCAATCAGCCCCAGCATTTT
CASSIAAGSESNQPQHF
>TRBJ1-2|TRBD1|many|TRBV7-2
TGTGCCAGCAGCAGTAACAGGGGACAAGGCTATGGCTACACCTTC
CASSSNRGQGYGYTF
>TRBJ2-3|TRBD2|many|TRBV7-9
TGTGCCAGCAGCTTATCTAGCGGGAGGAGGGATACGCAGTATTTT
CASSLSSGRRDTQYF
>TRBJ1-2|.|many|TRBV11-2
TGTGCCAGCAGCTTAGGGCTAGTGAAGTACCCTAACTATGGCTACACCTTC
CASSLGLVKYPNYGYTF
>TRBJ1-1|.|few|TRBV18
TGTGCCAGCTCACCAGGATCAGAGAACACTGAAGCTTTCTTT
CASSPGSENTEAFF
>TRBJ2-4|.|many|TRBV15
TGTGCCACCAGCGAGAGAGACTTAGCCAAAAACATTCAGTACTTC
CATSERDLAKNIQYF
>TRBJ2-7|TRBD1|many|TRBV5-1
TGCGCCAGCAGCTTCCGAGGGGGCGACAGCTCCTACGAGCAGTACTTC
CASSFRGGDSSYEQYF
>TRBJ2-1|TRBD2|.|TRBV19
TGTGCCAGTAGTAGCGGGAGGTCACTCACGGGGTCGTACAATGAGCAGTTCTTC
CASSSGRSLTGSYNEQFF
>TRBJ1-2|.|many|TRBV6-5
TGTGCCAGCAGTTACTCGAAGCAGGGGTTTAACTATGGCTACACCTTC
CASSYSKQGFNYGYTF
>TRBJ1-1|.|few|TRBV19
TGTGCCAGTAACCCCCTGGGGGAACAGAACACTGAAGCTTTCTTT
CASNPLGEQNTEAFF
>TRBJ1-5|.|.|TRBV12-3/TRBV12-4
TGTGCCAGCAGTGACGACGGAGGGGGTCAGCCCCAGCATTTT
CASSDDGGGQPQHF
>TRBJ1-1|TRBD1|many|TRBV12-3/TRBV12-4
TGTGCCAGCAGCCCACAACTTGGGACAGACAACACTGAAGCTTTCTTT
CASSPQLGTDNTEAFF
>TRBJ2-7|.|many|TRBV11-1
TGTGCCAGCAGCTTAGACGGGAGTAGATACGAGCAGTACTTC
CASSLDGSRYEQYF
>TRBJ2-2|.|many|TRBV3-1
TGTGCCAGCAGCCAAGATCTCCCCACCGGGGAGCTGTTTTTT
CASSQDLPTGELFF
>TRBJ2-1|.|.|TRBV6-1
TGTGCCAGCAAGGCATACAATGAGCAGTTCTTC
CASKAYNEQFF
>TRBJ1-5|.|many|TRBV27
TGTGCCAGCATGTCGCGCGATGGCAATCAGCCCCAGCATTTT
CASMSRDGNQPQHF
>TRBJ1-5|.|many|TRBV13
TGTGCCAGCAGCTTAAGGCAGAATCAGCCCCAGCATTTT
CASSLRQNQPQHF
>TRBJ1-5|TRBD1|many|TRBV10-3
TGTGCCATCAGTGAGAGGGACAGCTACCAGCCCCAGCATTTT
CAISERDSYQPQHF
>TRBJ2-7|TRBD1|many|TRBV12-3/TRBV12-4
TGTGCCAGCAGCCCGACAGGGATGTCCTACGAGCAGTACTTC
CASSPTGMSYEQYF
>TRBJ1-2|.|many|TRBV12-3/TRBV12-4
TGTGCCAGCAGATTCGGACAGAATTACTATGGCTACACCTTC
CASRFGQNYYGYTF
>TRBJ2-1|TRBD2|many|TRBV11-3
TGTGCCAGCAGGGCGGCGGGAGCCGGCGGAGAGCAGTTCTTC
CASRAAGAGGEQFF
>TRBJ1-1|.|few|TRBV7-3
TGTGCCAGCAGCTTAACCACCGGTGGACGGGGGGGGGGGATCGCTTTCTTT
CASSLTTGGRGGGIAFF
>TRBJ2-6|.|many|TRBV12-3/TRBV12-4
TGTGCCAGCAGTTTATGGGGGCCTGGGGCCAACGTCCTGACTTTC
CASSLWGPGANVLTF
>TRBJ2-3|.|many|TRBV3-1
TGTGCCAGCAGCCAAGATAGGTTGGGAGTCGGCACAGATACGCAGTATTTT
CASSQDRLGVGTDTQYF
>TRBJ1-5|.|many|TRBV27
TGTGCCAGCAGTTTATGGGGGGCGAATCAGCCCCAGCATTTT
CASSLWGANQPQHF
>TRBJ1-1|TRBD1|many|TRBV11-2
TGTGCCAGCAGCTTAAGGTCCCTGACAGGGTGGGGTGACACTGAAGCTTTCTTT
CASSLRSLTGWGDTEAFF
>TRBJ2-1|TRBD2|.|TRBV9
TGTGCCAGCAGCGGCTGGACTAGCGGGAGTAAGAATGAGCAGTTCTTC
CASSGWTSGSKNEQFF
>TRBJ2-3|TRBD2|few|TRBV20-1
TGCGGTGCACTAGCGGGCGATAGCACAGATACGCAGTATTTT
CGALAGDSTDTQYF
>TRBJ1-3|TRBD1|many|TRBV12-3/TRBV12-4
TGTGCCGGGACAGGGGCTGGAAACACCATATATTTT
CAGTGAGNTIYF
>TRBJ1-1|.|many|TRBV30
TGTGCCTGGAGTTACGGGGGCACTGAAGCTTTCTTT
CAWSYGGTEAFF
>TRBJ2-2|TRBD2|many|TRBV2
TGTGCCAGACTAGCGGGCACCGGGGAGCTGTTTTTT
CARLAGTGELFF
>TRBJ1-1|TRBD1|many|TRBV3-1
TGTGCCAGCAGCCAACAGGGGGGTGCTGAAGCTTTCTTT
CASSQQGGAEAFF
>TRBJ2-1|TRBD2|.|TRBV5-6
TGTGCCAGCAGCCTTTTAGCGGGAGAGGGTGAGCAGTTCTTC
CASSLLAGEGEQFF
>TRBJ2-5|TRBD1|.|TRBV2
TGCGCCAGCAGCCCGCGGACAGGGCCAGGGGAGACCCAGTACTTC
CASSPRTGPGETQYF
>TRBJ1-2|.|.|TRBV19
TGTGCCAGTAGTATCGGGACGGTTCGTTATGGCTACACCTTC
CASSIGTVRYGYTF
>TRBJ2-7|TRBD2|once|TRBV11-2
TGTGCCAGCAGCTTAGAGGGGGGGGTTGGGGTAGAGTACGAGCAGTACTTC
CASSLEGGVGVEYEQYF